This TCR beta chain was recorded in a study of identical twins. Overall study findings and caveats: Twin sharing of out-of-frame TCR alpha was underestimated by models in monozygotic pairs. Carriage of fewer insertions was seen in abundant cord blood beta clonotypes, whereas memory repertoires showed none. Zero-insertion results could be subject to partial confounding by invariant MAIT and iNKT cells.

TCRdb re-called the 5' RACE reads with MiXCR, one entry per CDR3 protein. This table has about 240,000 distinct CDR3 sequences, about 12% appearing once. There are many counts of this clonotype. Its target is unknown. The CDR3 spans 13 residues. CDR1 SGHVS and CDR2 FNYEAQ come from the germline V gene. V was shortened by 5 bases and J by 6 bases, with 11 bases between the two germline ends. With no exceptions, donors were healthy Caucasians. This sample was also put to use in a study of yellow fever vaccine responses in identical twins.

The sequenced sample consisted of memory (CD45RO+) T cells sorted from blood. The clonotype comes from a woman under 30 in good health. The chain couples TRBV7-6 to TRBJ1-5; D perhaps matches TRBD1 (5 bases). The CDR3 DNA follows: TGTGCCAGCAGCCAAAGGGGCGGTCAGCCCCAGCATTTT. Translating it yields CASSQRGGQPQHF.